The subject of this entry is one T cell receptor (beta chain). Its antigen remains unidentified. TCRdb names NextSeq 550 as the instrument used. The Human TCR Profiling Kit (MiLaboratory) was used to prepare UMI-labeled 5' RACE TRB cDNA libraries. The full amount of extracted RNA was used for cDNA synthesis, and the full amount of resulting cDNA was used for PCR amplification. Libraries were prepared in parallel with an identical number of PCR cycles. Processing in the source paper ran as follows. MIGEC and MiXCR extracted about 53,000 +/- 10,000 unique UMI-labeled TRB cDNA molecules per library, requiring at least two reads per UMI. On average, approximately 40,000 +/- 10,000 functional in-frame TRB CDR3 nucleotide clonotypes lacking stop codons were found per library. After downsampling to 5000 UMI-labeled TRB molecules per sample, diversity metrics, including normalized Shannon-Wiener and Chao1, were computed in VDJtools. VDJtools was used to calculate clonotype-size-weighted physicochemical properties of the central five CDR3 residues, namely interaction energy, strength, volume and Kidera factor 4. TCRdb reanalyzed the reads, keeping one entry per CDR3 protein sequence and omitting DNA. These V and J calls rely on TCRdb rather than the paper's analysis. This sample's table carries 100,000 to 150,000 distinct CDR3 sequences. Of the sample, roughly 0.3% falls within the top ten clones.

The CDR3 has 14 amino acids, counting the end cysteine and phenylalanine. No DNA is listed. For each CD8+ T cell subset, flow sorting was done in triplicate, and 250,000 to 300,000 cells per subset went directly into RLT lysis buffer. Naive CD8+ T cells were defined stringently as CD45RO-CCR7+CD27+CD95- to exclude memory contaminants. Peripheral blood mononuclear cells were isolated from buffy coats using standard density gradient centrifugation. A FACSAria III was used to flow-sort naive CXCR3-negative and CXCR3-positive CD8+ T cells. An RNeasy Mini Kit was used to extract total RNA from the sorted cells. This sample was included in a study of CXCR3-negative and CXCR3-positive naive CD8 T cells (dated by TCRdb to between 2017 and 2020). About the full investigation: In total, 120 million to 150 million TRB reads were obtained, which works out to roughly 1.5 +/- 0.3 million reads per library. The diversity and physicochemical repertoire analyses included roughly ten donors pooled from two independent experiments. Naive subsets from five or six donors and memory cells from 3 donors were included in the TRBV-TRBJ cluster analysis. Study-level results and caveats: Freshly isolated PBMCs were used for most assays because CXCR3 expression went down partially after cryopreservation. Within the same donor, TRBV-TRBJ usage looked similar between naive CXCR3-negative and CXCR3-positive cells, but memory cells had distinct patterns. Because surface CD5, which is linked to self-reactivity in mice, was comparable between the naive subsets, TCR interaction strength was also inferred from the physicochemical properties of TRB CDR3s. Repertoire diversity was comparably high in both naive subsets but much lower in memory CD8+ T cells. Compared with CXCR3-negative naive cells, CXCR3-positive naive cells had TRB CDR3s with higher hydrophobicity (lower Kidera factor 4), lower energy, and higher strength and volume indices.

The chain was built from TRBV12-3 or TRBV12-4 and TRBJ2-5. This TCR came from a human donor in good health. Some clones in this sample may be carry-over from other donors' samples. Input material: naive CXCR3- CD8+ T cells from blood. The sample's cell subset or site label, decoded: CD45RO-CCR7+CD27+CD95- naive CD8+ T cells lacking CXCR3 (TNR3-). This receptor carries the CDR3 CASSNGLSGETQYF.